These 4 T cell receptor beta chains originate from one sample sequenced in a study of blood T cell repertoires in COVID-19. Produced via immunoSEQ multiplex PCR; TCRdb's table is partial and in-frame only. The table includes more than 80,000 clones, approximately 78% detected once. The specimen was peripheral blood. The receptors here all came from a man between 50 and 59 years old with active or convalescent COVID-19.

This sequence joins TRBV2 and TRBJ2-3; possibly TRBD2 for D (7 bases). Germline assignment: CDR1 SNHLY and CDR2 FYNNEI. The V gene lost 9 bases and the J gene lost 6 bases, with 13 bases spanning the gap. The CDR3 contains 12 residues. CDR3: CASGGGRDTQYF. The CDR3 DNA sequence: TGTGCCAGTGGGGGGGGCCGGGATACGCAGTATTTT.

The chain has TRBV12-5 and TRBJ2-1; 7 bases line up with TRBD2. The V and J ends lost 1 base and 7 bases, in that order; junction bases with no gene match: 4. Germline CDR1 and CDR2: LGHNT and FRNRAP. This CDR3 is 14 amino acids long. CDR3 DNA: TGTGCTAGTGGTTTGGGCGTCGGGGGGAATGAGCAGTTCTTC. It translates to CASGLGVGGNEQFF.

This rearrangement joins TRBV2 to TRBJ1-5; 7 bases align to TRBD1. The V and J ends lost 6 bases and 4 bases, in that order; junction bases with no gene match: 9. The germline V gene has CDR1 SNHLY and CDR2 FYNNEI. There are 15 residues in the CDR3. Here the CDR3 reads CASRSGTVFNQPQHF. In nucleotides, the CDR3 is TGTGCCAGCAGATCTGGGACAGTTTTTAATCAGCCCCAGCATTTT. Supplemented by reference TRBV2 and TRBJ1-5, the full variable domain reads EPEVTQTPSHQVTQMGQEVILRCVPISNHLYFYWYRQILGQKVEFLVSFYNNEISEKSEIFDDQFSVERPDGSNFTLKIRSTKLEDSAMYFCASRSGTVFNQPQHFGDGTRLSIL.

The chain is built from TRBV28 and TRBJ1-1; tentative D call: TRBD1 (6 bases). This CDR3 contains 15 residues. Germline V CDR1 and CDR2: MDHEN, SYDVKM. V was shortened by 6 bases and J by 5 bases, with 19 bases between the two germline ends. The CDR3 region has the DNA TGTGCCAGCAGCGACCTTAAGGGAGGGGGAACTGAAGCTTTCTTT. Translated: CASSDLKGGGTEAFF.